This passage covers 13 T cell receptor beta chains from one sample sequenced in a study of T cell responses to AZD1222 COVID-19 vaccine (dated by TCRdb to the early 2020s). The sample's time point, from its label and the paper: about 28 days (+/-7) after the second vaccine dose. The protocol used for the library was the immunoSEQ multiplex PCR assay. The source is immuneACCESS, and TCRdb retained only in-frame sequences with V and J called. Part of the clones is not carried over; for the studies checked, unresolved V genes explain less than half of this, and the remainder is unexplained. Counted in this sample were about 130,000 clones; 80% to 95% of them appeared once. The ten largest make up approximately 7% of the sample. This specimen was peripheral blood, taken 28 days after the second AZD1222 dose. The origin of the receptors is an adult who received the AZD1222 COVID-19 vaccine.

This clone has only one observation. The chain is built from TRBV11-2 and TRBJ1-2, with D perhaps TRBD1 (6 bases). CDR1 is SGHAT and CDR2 is FQNNGV in the germline V gene. Trimming took off 6 bases at V and 5 bases at J, with 19 bases between the two ends. The CDR3 is 15 amino acids. The chain's CDR3 is CASRPSTGAGYGYTF. The CDR3 coding sequence is TGTGCCAGCAGACCTAGTACGGGGGCGGGGTATGGCTACACCTTC.

This clone was detected only once. This chain uses TRBV25-1 with TRBJ2-3; TRBD1 or TRBD2 may be the D gene (6 bases each). This CDR3 is 15 amino acids long. Germline values: CDR1 MGHDK, CDR2 SYGVNS. Trimming took off 1 base at V and 2 bases at J, with 10 bases between the two ends. CDR3 nucleotide sequence: TGTGCCAGCAGTGAATTGGGGGGCTCCACAGATACGCAGTATTTT. Translated, it gives CASSELGGSTDTQYF.

The rearrangement uses TRBV5-5 and TRBJ1-5; maybe TRBD1 (6 bases). Germline-derived CDR1 and CDR2 are SGHKS and YYEKEE (reference sequence). The CDR3 is made up of 14 amino acids. Between the trimmed V and J ends, which lost 4 bases and 6 bases, there was a span of 14 bases. CDR3 residues: CASSRKGDSQPQHF. CDR3 DNA: TGTGCCAGCAGCCGAAAGGGGGACTCTCAGCCCCAGCATTTT.

In this sample, this clone turned up a few times. CDR3 DNA sequence: TGTGCCAGCTCACCGTCTCAGGGATCAAGCAATCAGCCCCAGCATTTT. Protein sequence: CASSPSQGSSNQPQHF. V and J are TRBV18 and TRBJ1-5, with a tentative D call TRBD1 (5 bases). This CDR3 has 16 residues. Per the germline V gene, CDR1 is KGHSH and CDR2 is LQKENI. Trimming took 3 bases from V and 1 from J, leaving 13 bases between them.

The chain uses TRBV7-9 and TRBJ2-1; no clear D. The germline gives CDR1 SEHNR, CDR2 FQNEAQ (reference sequence). CDR3 size: 17 residues. V lost 2 bases and J 7 bases, leaving 21 bases between the germline ends. The CDR3 protein is CASSLPARYSLKNEQFF. CDR3 in DNA: TGTGCCAGCAGCTTACCGGCGCGTTACAGTTTGAAGAATGAGCAGTTCTTC. Full variable domain (remainder filled in from reference TRBV7-9 and TRBJ2-1): DTGVSQNPRHKITKRGQNVTFRCDPISEHNRLYWYRQTLGQGPEFLTYFQNEAQLEKSRLLSDRFSAERPKGSFSTLEIQRTEQGDSAMYLCASSLPARYSLKNEQFFGPGTRLTVL.

The chain recombines TRBV6-5 with TRBJ1-5, with D possibly TRBD1 on 5 matching bases. This CDR3 spans 14 amino acids. Germline V gives CDR1 MNHEY, CDR2 SVGAGI. V lost 5 bases to trimming and J lost 4 bases, with 12 bases between them. The CDR3 sequence is CASSQTGWNQPQHF. The CDR3 DNA is TGTGCCAGCAGTCAAACAGGATGGAATCAGCCCCAGCATTTT.

V and J are TRBV9 and TRBJ1-4; unclear D gene. This CDR3 contains 16 residues. V shed 0 bases and J shed 1 base, with 10 bases lying between them. Germline V gives CDR1 SGDLS, CDR2 YYNGEE. This chain's CDR3 is CASSVGARLTNEKLFF. CDR3 DNA sequence: TGTGCCAGCAGCGTAGGCGCACGACTAACTAATGAAAAACTGTTTTTT.

Remarks on this clone: This sample also contains other DNA sequences that code for the same CDR3. The chain has TRBV18 and TRBJ1-2; 7 nucleotides align to TRBD1. The V gene end was trimmed by 6 bases and the J gene end by 5 bases; junction bases not matched to a gene: 6. Germline-derived CDR1 and CDR2 are KGHSH and LQKENI. The CDR3 extends over 13 amino acids. The CDR3, as DNA: TGTGCCAGCTCTCCCGACAGGGCTTATGGCTACACCTTC. Translating gives CASSPDRAYGYTF.

The sample holds one count of this clone. This chain links TRBV27 with TRBJ2-3; tentatively, D is TRBD1 (6 bases). This CDR3 comprises 19 residues. Germline CDR1 MNHEY, CDR2 SMNVEV (reference sequence). Trimming took off 4 bases at V and 5 bases at J, with 28 bases between the two ends. The CDR3 DNA reads TGTGCCAGCAGTTCAAAAGGATTTCGGCCTACAGGGATAGGAGATACGCAGTATTTT. Residues: CASSSKGFRPTGIGDTQYF.

V usage is TRBV18 and J usage is TRBJ2-5; D might be TRBD1 (5 bases). The germline V and J ends were trimmed by 2 bases and 2 bases, with 15 bases remaining between them. CDR3 length: 16 residues. Germline V gene data show CDR1 as KGHSH and CDR2 as LQKENI. The chain's CDR3 is CASSPSARVGQETQYF. The CDR3 DNA reads as TGTGCCAGCTCACCATCGGCCAGGGTTGGTCAAGAGACCCAGTACTTC.

V and J are TRBV11-3 and TRBJ2-3; D perhaps matches TRBD1 (5 bases). This CDR3 contains 14 residues. V lost 0 bases and J lost 4, with 8 bases in between. CDR1 SGHNT and CDR2 YENEEA come from the germline V gene. The CDR3 loop reads CASSLDRGPDTQYF. In nucleotides, the CDR3 is TGTGCCAGCAGCTTAGATAGGGGTCCAGATACGCAGTATTTT.

This chain connects TRBV6-5 to TRBJ2-3; D not resolved. The CDR3 sequence is 13 residues long. Trimming stripped 5 bases from V and 4 bases from J, with 10 bases between. Germline CDR1 reads MNHEY; CDR2 reads SVGAGI. CDR3: CASSSPTSDTQYF. Here the CDR3 DNA reads TGTGCCAGCAGTAGTCCGACCTCAGATACGCAGTATTTT.

The rearrangement uses TRBV7-8 and TRBJ1-1; 7 bases are shared with TRBD1. The V and J ends lost 4 bases and 1 base, in that order; junction bases with no gene match: 12. Germline CDR1 reads SGHVS; CDR2 reads FQNEAQ. The CDR3 spans 17 residues. The CDR3: CASSWGQRVSPNTEAFF. In DNA, the CDR3 is TGTGCCAGCAGCTGGGGACAGAGGGTATCGCCGAACACTGAAGCTTTCTTT.